The T cell receptor (beta chain) described here comes from a study of beta chain features in type 1 diabetes. Study outcomes and limitations: In comparison with healthy donors, patients had naive, central memory and Treg TCRB repertoires that appeared more similar. VDJ junctions in type 1 diabetes patients carried more deletions and fewer insertions. Researchers could not determine here whether HLA type influences TCRB rearrangement.

Expressed TCRB transcripts were sequenced because the isolated RNA had all been reverse transcribed beforehand. A few million reads were obtained on average from naive, central memory and regulatory T cell samples. Repertoires were generated with immunoSEQ multiplex PCR, while TCRdb's copy carries only in-frame clones and drops some. The sample gives over 700,000 clones, roughly 16% of which show up once; 0.02% to 0.025% is in the top ten. This clone was observed a few times. Its antigen is not known. The CDR3 length is 15 residues. Germline V gene sequence: CDR1 MNHEY, CDR2 SMNVEV (reference sequence). Deletions cut 1 base from V and 4 bases from J, with 14 bases between.

The gene calls are TRBV27 and TRBJ2-7, with D possibly called TRBD1 or TRBD2 (5 bases each). This TCR came from a woman between 18 and 29 years old in good health. Material: naive CD4+ T cells from blood. CDR3 sequence reads: CASSLLGAGSYEQYF. CDR3 nucleotides: TGTGCCAGCAGTTTATTGGGTGCAGGGAGTTACGAGCAGTACTTC.